This is a list of T cell receptor beta chains from one sample in a study of vaccination and CD4 T cells after COVID-19. TCRdb analysed the PCR reads with MiXCR anew, one entry per CDR3 protein. This sample has about 8,100 distinct CDR3 sequences, with more than 50% found just once. Their antigens are not known. The sequenced sample consisted of CD4+ T cells from blood, cultured in vitro. The origin of the receptors is a human donor who had recovered from COVID-19. The CDR3 runs from the conserved cysteine through the conserved F or W. A D gene is named only where the DNA matches it firmly. Not all rows give a size; the values are once, few, many and, for expanded clones, a class.

v_gene	j_gene	d_gene	abundance	CDR3nt	CDR3aa
TRBV6-1	TRBJ2-7	-	-	TGTGCCAGCAGTGAAGCTGGGAATTTCGGCTACGAGCAGTACTTC	CASSEAGNFGYEQYF
TRBV15	TRBJ1-3	-	once	TGTGCCACCAGCAGAGCAGTGTTTTGGGACTCTGGAAACACCATATATTTT	CATSRAVFWDSGNTIYF
TRBV7-2	TRBJ2-7	-	few	TGTGCCAGCAGCCGTGCCGCCGTGGCGGGGTACTCCTACGAGCAGTACTTC	CASSRAAVAGYSYEQYF
TRBV7-2	TRBJ2-7	TRBD1	-	TGTGCCAGCAGCTCACTTACCGGGACAGGGATGTGGGAGCAGTACTTC	CASSSLTGTGMWEQYF
TRBV2	TRBJ2-7	-	few	TGTGCCAGCAGTGAAGCGGGATACGGGCAGTACTTC	CASSEAGYGQYF
TRBV1	TRBJ1-2	-	large	TGCACCAGCAGCCTCCAGGACGGACGAAACTATGGCTACACCTTC	CTSSLQDGRNYGYTF
TRBV2	TRBJ2-3	-	-	TGTGCCAGCAGTTATACAGGGTCAGGGGCAGATACGCAGTATTTT	CASSYTGSGADTQYF
TRBV25-1	TRBJ2-7	TRBD1	-	TGTGCCAGCAGCAAAAGGAGACAGGGGGCCTACGAGCAGTACTTC	CASSKRRQGAYEQYF
TRBV15	TRBJ1-3	-	-	TGTGCCACCAGCAGAGGTTTGGGACTAAGCTCTGGAAACACCATATATTTT	CATSRGLGLSSGNTIYF
TRBV24-1	TRBJ2-3	TRBD1	-	TGTGCCACCAGTGCCGCCGGGACAGGTTCTCCTAGCACAGATACGCAGTATTTT	CATSAAGTGSPSTDTQYF
TRBV19	TRBJ1-2	TRBD1	few	TGTGCCAGTAGTATATATCGACAGGGCAACTATGGCTACACCTTC	CASSIYRQGNYGYTF